The next 21 T cell receptor beta chains were all read from a single sample in a study of blood T cells in healthy people across ages. With a J-beta primer mix and a sample-barcoded 5' primer, a second PCR ran roughly 7 to 11 cycles. MiXCR was run by TCRdb on the 5' RACE reads, yielding one entry per CDR3 protein. Here the sample spans about 620,000 distinct CDR3 sequences, 20% to 25% being singletons. Sequenced sample: blood. The source is a man between 65 and 79 years old in good health.

This clonotype came up a few times. The CDR3 sequence: CASRKLDPYQETQYF. The CDR3 nucleotides read TGTGCCAGCAGAAAACTTGACCCGTACCAAGAGACCCAGTACTTC. The chain couples TRBV6-2 or TRBV6-3 to TRBJ2-5; D is uncertain. The germline V gene has CDR1 MNHEY and CDR2 SVGEGT. The CDR3 has 15 amino acids. The V end was cut by 6 bases, the J end by 0 bases, with 14 bases between.

This clonotype was observed a handful of times. V usage is TRBV5-1 and J usage is TRBJ2-4, with 7 bases identical to TRBD1. The CDR3 spans 15 residues. Losses at the gene ends were 1 base for V and 5 bases for J; bases not matched to a gene: 6. From germline, CDR1 is SGHRS and CDR2 YFSETQ. The CDR3 sequence: CASSLRQGVQNIQYF. Written as DNA, the CDR3 is TGCGCCAGCAGCTTGAGGCAGGGGGTCCAAAACATTCAGTACTTC.

The genes are TRBV18 and TRBJ1-5, with no clear D. Trimming shortened V by 3 bases and J by 5 bases, and 11 bases separated the two germline ends. Germline V gene lookup returns CDR1 KGHSH and CDR2 LQKENI. The CDR3 runs 14 residues. CDR3 protein: CASSPGRDDQPQHF. In nucleotides, the CDR3 is TGTGCCAGCTCACCGGGTAGGGATGATCAGCCCCAGCATTTT.

This sequence joins TRBV28 and TRBJ2-4; 8 bases match TRBD1. Germline values: CDR1 MDHEN, CDR2 SYDVKM. Trimming removed 4 bases from V and 9 bases from J; junction bases left unmatched: 5. This CDR3 comprises 13 residues. The CDR3 bases are TGTGCCAGCAGTTCAGGGACAGGTCCCATTCAGTACTTC. Protein product: CASSSGTGPIQYF.

The CDR3 nucleotides read TGCGCCAGCAGCTTGGGGAACACAGGGGTACAAGAGACCCAGTACTTC. Translated, it gives CASSLGNTGVQETQYF. The chain is built from TRBV5-1 and TRBJ2-5, with 7 bases identical to TRBD1. There are 16 residues in the CDR3. V was pared by 0 bases and J by 2 bases, with 7 bases of the junction left unmatched. The germline gives CDR1 SGHRS, CDR2 YFSETQ.

This clonotype was recorded many times. The chain joins TRBV29-1 to TRBJ2-1, with 9 bases matching TRBD1. Germline V gene sequence: CDR1 SQVTM, CDR2 ANQGSEA. With 6 bases clipped from V and 5 bases from J, the junction kept 5 bases outside the gene matches. The CDR3 consists of 13 residues. The CDR3 DNA follows: TGCAGCGTAGGACAGGGGATTAACAATGAGCAGTTCTTC. It codes for CSVGQGINNEQFF.

This clonotype has a handful of counts. V usage is TRBV13 and J usage is TRBJ2-1, with D maybe TRBD2 (6 bases). Trimming shortened V by 4 bases and J by 7 bases, and 20 bases separated the two germline ends. The germline V gene has CDR1 PRHDT and CDR2 FYEKMQ (reference sequence). CDR3 length: 16 amino acids. CDR3 coding DNA: TGTGCCAGCAGCTCCCAGGCTGGGGAGGTGAGGAATGAGCAGTTCTTC. Translation: CASSSQAGEVRNEQFF.

This clonotype was observed at least ten times. V usage is TRBV7-2 and J usage is TRBJ2-3; D may match TRBD1 or TRBD2 (5 bases each). Per the germline V gene, CDR1 is SGHTA and CDR2 is FQGNSA. This CDR3 comprises 18 residues. V dropped 1 base and J dropped 0 bases, with 17 bases sitting between them. The CDR3 region is CASSLDGMWGRSTDTQYF. CDR3 sequence (DNA): TGTGCCAGCAGCTTAGACGGGATGTGGGGCAGAAGCACAGATACGCAGTATTTT.

The V and J genes are TRBV7-2 and TRBJ2-3, with D possibly matching TRBD2 (6 bases). V shed 3 bases and J shed 0 bases, with 13 bases lying between them. Germline assignment: CDR1 SGHTA and CDR2 FQGNSA. The CDR3 has 16 amino acids. The CDR3 loop reads CASSLVGTGSTDTQYF. In DNA, the CDR3 is TGTGCCAGCAGCTTGGTTGGGACTGGAAGCACAGATACGCAGTATTTT.

This clonotype was detected a few times. J is TRBJ1-1 and V is TRBV7-2, with D unresolved. V gave up 2 bases and J gave up 6 bases, with 13 bases separating them. The length of the CDR3 is 14 residues. CDR1 and CDR2 from the germline V gene are SGHTA and FQGNSA. The CDR3 region has the DNA TGTGCCAGCAGCTTATTCCAATCCCTCCCTGAAGCTTTCTTT. Protein: CASSLFQSLPEAFF.

This rearrangement joins TRBV10-3 to TRBJ2-5; 11 positions agree with TRBD1. With the DNA end fitting TRBJ2-7 better, the J assignment may be wrong. The CDR3 contains 14 residues. The germline V gene encodes CDR1 ENHRY and CDR2 SYGVKD. The CDR3 nucleotides are TGTGCCATCAGGGGACAGGGGGTGTCGTACGAGCAGTACTTC. It specifies CAIRGQGVSYEQYF.

In this sample, this clonotype turned up a few times. The chain combines TRBV6-2 or TRBV6-3 with TRBJ2-3; D might be TRBD1 (5 bases). The germline CDR1 and CDR2 sequences are MNHEY and SVGEGT. This CDR3 region has 12 residues. With 10 bases removed from V and 4 bases from J, the gap between germline ends came to 12 bases. The CDR3 nucleotides are TGTGCCATCTCTCAGGGTTCAGATACGCAGTATTTT. This sequence encodes CAISQGSDTQYF.

Only a few counts were recorded for this clonotype. The chain employs TRBV25-1 and TRBJ2-7; weak D call: TRBD2 (6 bases). The length of the CDR3 is 14 residues. The germline CDR1 and CDR2 sequences are MGHDK and SYGVNS. V lost 2 bases, J lost 3 bases, and 11 bases lay in between. The CDR3 here is CASSEPTGVYEQYF. CDR3 DNA: TGTGCCAGCAGTGAACCGACGGGAGTCTACGAGCAGTACTTC.

This clonotype was picked up a small number of times. V is TRBV3-1 and J is TRBJ2-6; no reliable D call. Germline-derived CDR1 and CDR2 are LGHDT and YNNKEL (reference sequence). The CDR3 contains 16 residues. V lost 0 bases, J lost 0 bases, and 6 bases lay in between. This chain's CDR3 is CASSQDLVSGANVLTF. The CDR3 region has the DNA TGTGCCAGCAGCCAAGATCTAGTCTCTGGGGCCAACGTCCTGACTTTC.

This clonotype was observed many times. The J gene is TRBJ2-4, the V gene TRBV7-9, with D maybe TRBD1 (6 bases). V lost 4 bases to trimming and J lost 7 bases, with 11 bases between them. Germline loops: CDR1 SEHNR, CDR2 FQNEAQ (reference sequence). The CDR3 is made up of 13 amino acids. CDR3 loop: CASSWDMVNIQYF. The CDR3 coding sequence is TGTGCCAGCAGCTGGGACATGGTGAACATTCAGTACTTC.

The J gene is TRBJ1-1, the V gene TRBV28, with a weak D call TRBD1 (5 bases). The V and J ends lost 6 bases and 1 base respectively, with 21 bases between them. The CDR3 has 17 residues. Germline values: CDR1 MDHEN, CDR2 SYDVKM. CDR3 DNA sequence: TGTGCCAGCAGACCTCCTATTGGGGGGATAGAGAACACTGAAGCTTTCTTT. Amino acid sequence: CASRPPIGGIENTEAFF.

The genes are TRBV18 and TRBJ2-5; a possible D gene is TRBD2 (5 bases). The CDR3 spans 14 residues. The V gene's germline CDR1 is KGHSH and CDR2 LQKENI. V lost 1 base to trimming and J lost 1 base, with 7 bases between them. The CDR3, as DNA: TGTGCCAGCTCACCACGGGAGATCCAAGAGACCCAGTACTTC. Its translation is CASSPREIQETQYF.

This rearrangement joins TRBV6-2 or TRBV6-3 to TRBJ2-1; the match to TRBD2 covers 8 bases. Germline values: CDR1 MNHEY, CDR2 SVGEGT. The V and J ends lost 6 bases and 1 base, in that order; junction bases with no gene match: 8. CDR3 length equals 16 residues. CDR3 coding DNA: TGTGCCAGCAGACTACTAGCGGAAGGATCCTACAATGAGCAGTTCTTC. It encodes CASRLLAEGSYNEQFF.

V usage is TRBV5-5 and J usage is TRBJ2-4; 9 bases match TRBD2. This CDR3 is built from 16 residues. J was trimmed by 1 base and V by 4 bases; bases with no gene match: 6. Germline CDR1 reads SGHKS; CDR2 reads YYEKEE (reference sequence). The CDR3 DNA follows: TGTGCCAGCAGCCCCCTTAGCGGGAGTGCCAAAAACATTCAGTACTTC. It yields the protein CASSPLSGSAKNIQYF. Full variable domain (outside the CDR3, taken from reference TRBV5-5 and TRBJ2-4): DAGVTQSPTHLIKTRGQQVTLRCSPISGHKSVSWYQQVLGQGPQFIFQYYEKEERGRGNFPDRFSARQFPNYSSELNVNALLLGDSALYLCASSPLSGSAKNIQYFGAGTRLSVL.

The V call is TRBV20-1, the J call TRBJ2-1; D unresolved. Trimming stripped 5 bases from V and 0 bases from J, with 11 bases between. The germline CDR1 and CDR2 sequences are DFQATT and SNEGSKA (reference sequence). The CDR3 covers 14 residues. CDR3 sequence: CSALAPGSYNEQFF. The CDR3 DNA reads as TGCAGTGCTCTTGCCCCGGGCTCCTACAATGAGCAGTTCTTC.

The chain couples TRBV7-2 to TRBJ1-2; D is perhaps TRBD1 (5 bases). V gave up 4 bases and J gave up 3 bases, with 15 bases separating them. The V gene's germline CDR1 is SGHTA and CDR2 FQGNSA. The CDR3 spans 15 residues. For the CDR3, the DNA is TGTGCCAGCAGCTCCTATGGGGGTCTTGACTATGGCTACACCTTC. Translated, it gives CASSSYGGLDYGYTF.